The 3 T cell receptor beta chains given below trace back to one sample, sequenced in a study of OX40 agonist ivuxolimab in advanced cancers. The method was immunoSEQ multiplex PCR; TCRdb's version includes in-frame clones alone and lacks a portion of them. The data contain 50,000 to 75,000 clones, about four fifths of them seen just once; the ten biggest clones take up approximately 1.1%. The sample in question was CD4+ or CD8+ T cells sorted from blood, obtained in a trial of the OX40 agonist ivuxolimab. The source of these receptors is an adult with an advanced solid tumor such as melanoma, head and neck, liver or kidney cancer.

V and J are TRBV5-6 and TRBJ1-2, with D perhaps TRBD1 (6 bases). Germline V gene data show CDR1 as SGHDT and CDR2 as YYEEEE. There are 15 residues in the CDR3. V was pared by 1 base and J by 6 bases, with 16 bases between. CDR3 residues: CASSLSPGGLHGYTF. The DNA for the CDR3 is TGTGCCAGCAGCTTGTCTCCTGGGGGGCTGCATGGCTACACCTTC.

This clone showed up just a few times. This rearrangement joins TRBV25-1 to TRBJ2-3; 9 bases are a match to TRBD2. The CDR3 consists of 16 residues. The V gene end was trimmed by 5 bases and the J gene end by 4 bases; junction bases not matched to a gene: 10. Germline assignment: CDR1 MGHDK and CDR2 SYGVNS. The DNA for the CDR3 is TGTGCCAGCAGTCCACGGTGGGCGGGAGGGCCAGATACGCAGTATTTT. Protein: CASSPRWAGGPDTQYF.

The V gene is TRBV7-3, the J gene TRBJ2-1; TRBD1 aligns across 9 bases. With 2 bases clipped from V and 8 bases from J, the junction kept 7 bases outside the gene matches. The CDR3 is 15 amino acids. The germline gives CDR1 SGHTA, CDR2 FQGTGA. The CDR3: CASSLRDRDLDEQFF. For the CDR3, the DNA is TGTGCCAGCAGCTTACGGGACAGGGACCTAGATGAGCAGTTCTTC.